These T cell receptor beta chains were read from a single sample in a study of early T cells in non-severe SARS-CoV-2 infection. One entry per CDR3 protein, called by TCRdb with MiXCR from the 5' RACE reads. The sample lists approximately 70,000 distinct CDR3 sequences; about an eighth were seen once. Source: whole blood, taken at baseline. The receptors were gathered from an adult who was a healthcare worker with PCR-confirmed SARS-CoV-2 infection or an uninfected control (not recorded which). Each CDR3 is given with its conserved first and last residue. Fields, in order: D gene, J gene, V gene, clone size, CDR3 protein, CDR3 DNA. D genes are given only for firm matches. Only part of the rows carry a size: once, few, many, or a class if the clone is expanded.

TRBD1 | TRBJ1-2 | TRBV7-9 | many | CASSLGTAREGDYTF | TGTGCCAGCAGCTTGGGGACAGCCCGCGAAGGTGACTACACCTTC
TRBD1 | TRBJ1-2 | TRBV6-6 | NA | CANSDRANYGHTF | TGTGCCAACTCGGACAGGGCCAACTATGGCCACACCTTC
NA | TRBJ2-7 | TRBV11-2 | NA | CASSSNRQVYEQYF | TGTGCCAGCAGCTCGAATAGACAGGTCTACGAGCAGTACTTC
TRBD2 | TRBJ2-1 | TRBV29-1 | many | CSVGRTSVSEQFF | TGCAGCGTTGGACGGACTAGTGTCTCTGAGCAGTTCTTC
NA | TRBJ1-1 | TRBV28 | many | CASSLNEVMNTEAFF | TGTGCCAGCAGTTTAAACGAGGTAATGAACACTGAAGCTTTCTTT
NA | TRBJ1-1 | TRBV18 | NA | CASSPRVAGVGNTEAFF | TGTGCCAGCTCACCGCGCGTGGCAGGGGTGGGGAACACTGAAGCTTTCTTT
TRBD1 | TRBJ1-6 | TRBV6-1 | few | CASQTGRVNSPLHF | TGTGCCAGCCAGACAGGGAGGGTAAATTCACCCCTCCACTTT
TRBD2 | TRBJ2-3 | TRBV2 | few | CASSEAGGSPDTQYF | TGTGCCAGCAGTGAAGCGGGGGGGTCGCCAGATACGCAGTATTTT
NA | TRBJ2-2 | TRBV5-1 | many | CASSLADTGELFF | TGCGCCAGCAGCTTGGCCGACACCGGGGAGCTGTTTTTT
TRBD2 | TRBJ2-1 | TRBV27 | many | CASSMTSGSYNEQFF | TGTGCCAGCAGCATGACTAGCGGGTCCTACAATGAGCAGTTCTTC
NA | TRBJ1-2 | TRBV6-2/TRBV6-3 | many | CASLADGHYGYTF | TGTGCCAGCCTTGCGGACGGACACTATGGCTACACCTTC
NA | TRBJ1-2 | TRBV18 | few | CASSPPPNYGYTF | TGTGCCAGCTCACCACCGCCGAACTATGGCTACACCTTC
NA | TRBJ1-6 | TRBV28 | NA | CASSFSRVGSPLHF | TGTGCCAGCAGTTTCTCCAGGGTAGGGTCACCCCTCCACTTT
TRBD2 | TRBJ2-6 | TRBV5-6 | NA | CASSPLGGTRGSGANVLTF | TGTGCCAGCAGCCCCCTAGGGGGGACTAGAGGCTCTGGGGCCAACGTCCTGACTTTC
NA | TRBJ1-1 | TRBV4-2 | few | CASSQAHKGNTEAFF | TGTGCCAGCAGCCAAGCACATAAGGGGAACACTGAAGCTTTCTTT
NA | TRBJ1-5 | TRBV29-1 | NA | CSVTTGRSMGQPQHF | TGCAGCGTTACTACAGGGCGCAGTATGGGGCAGCCCCAGCATTTT
NA | TRBJ2-3 | TRBV6-6 | NA | CASSPTNLPGAADTQYF | TGTGCCAGCAGTCCAACAAACCTACCGGGGGCCGCAGATACGCAGTATTTT
NA | TRBJ1-3 | TRBV6-5 | NA | CASSRGNSGNTIYF | TGTGCCAGCAGTCGGGGGAACTCTGGAAACACCATATATTTT
NA | TRBJ1-3 | TRBV6-6 | many | CASSYSRESSGNTIYF | TGTGCCAGCAGTTACAGCCGAGAATCCTCTGGAAACACCATATATTTT
NA | TRBJ2-1 | TRBV7-6 | few | CASSLGHYNSYNEQFF | TGTGCCAGCAGCCTGGGACACTATAACTCCTACAATGAGCAGTTCTTC